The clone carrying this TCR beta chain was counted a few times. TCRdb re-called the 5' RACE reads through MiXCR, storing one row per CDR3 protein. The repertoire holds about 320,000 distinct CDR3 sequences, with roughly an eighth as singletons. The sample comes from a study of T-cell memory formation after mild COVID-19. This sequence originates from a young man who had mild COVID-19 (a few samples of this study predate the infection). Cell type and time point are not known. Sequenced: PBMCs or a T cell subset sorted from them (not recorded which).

In nucleotides, the CDR3 is TGTGCCAGCAGCTTAAGGGGGGAAACCTACGAGCAGTACTTC. The encoded protein is CASSLRGETYEQYF. The rearrangement links TRBV7-9 to TRBJ2-7; tentatively, D is TRBD1 or TRBD2 (6 bases each). In germline, CDR1 is SEHNR, CDR2 FQNEAQ (reference sequence). Between the trimmed V and J ends, which lost 2 bases and 2 bases, there was a span of 10 bases. This CDR3 spans 14 amino acids.